A selection of T cell receptor beta chains follows, all from one sample in a study of CD8+CD57+ T cells in acquired aplastic anemia. TCRdb independently ran MiXCR on the reads; one entry per CDR3 protein. The sample consists of a few hundred thousand distinct CDR3 sequences, about 70% of them appearing once. Sequencing used sorted CD4+, CD8+, or CD8+CD57+ T cells (not recorded which) from PBMCs. The receptors stem from a human donor in good health, serving as a control. CDR3s include the opening cysteine and the closing phenylalanine or tryptophan. The order of the fields is J gene, V gene, D gene, clone size, CDR3 protein, CDR3 DNA. A D gene is named only where the DNA matches it firmly. Only some rows state a clone size, as once, few, many or a class for expanded clones.

j_call: TRBJ1-2
v_call: TRBV20-1
d_call: .
clone_size: .
cdr3_aa: CSARGVAGGQRTF
cdr3_nt: TGCAGTGCTAGGGGGGTAGCGGGAGGGCAGCGCACCTTC

j_call: TRBJ1-5
v_call: TRBV12-5
d_call: TRBD1
clone_size: .
cdr3_aa: CASRGQWFEGLRVQPQHF
cdr3_nt: TGTGCCAGCAGGGGACAGTGGTTTGAGGGCTTAAGGGTTCAGCCCCAGCATTTT

j_call: TRBJ2-3
v_call: TRBV7-2
d_call: TRBD1
clone_size: .
cdr3_aa: CASSLDRGVGQETYF
cdr3_nt: TGTGCCAGCAGCTTGGACAGGGGGGTAGGCCAAGAGACCTATTTT

j_call: TRBJ2-2
v_call: TRBV6-2/TRBV6-3
d_call: TRBD2
clone_size: many
cdr3_aa: CASSLSRGVGELFF
cdr3_nt: TGTGCCAGCAGTCTTTCGCGGGGGGTCGGGGAGCTGTTTTTT

j_call: TRBJ2-7
v_call: TRBV7-6
d_call: .
clone_size: .
cdr3_aa: CVSTKMGGSDYEQYF
cdr3_nt: TGTGTCAGCACCAAGATGGGCGGGTCTGACTACGAGCAGTACTTC

j_call: TRBJ1-3
v_call: TRBV7-2
d_call: .
clone_size: .
cdr3_aa: CASSLETNTIYF
cdr3_nt: TGCGCCAGCAGCTTGGAAACGAACACCATATATTTT

j_call: TRBJ2-3
v_call: TRBV9
d_call: TRBD2
clone_size: once
cdr3_aa: CASTSRQGGPPLQYF
cdr3_nt: TGTGCCAGCACCAGCCGCCAGGGAGGGCCGCCCCTCCAGTATTTT

j_call: TRBJ1-1
v_call: TRBV19
d_call: .
clone_size: many
cdr3_aa: CASSNSGGVNTEAFF
cdr3_nt: TGTGCCAGTAGTAATTCGGGGGGAGTGAACACTGAAGCTTTCTTT

j_call: TRBJ1-1
v_call: TRBV5-4
d_call: .
clone_size: .
cdr3_aa: CASSLEPQVRTEAFF
cdr3_nt: TGTGCCAGCAGCTTGGAGCCCCAGGTACGCACTGAAGCTTTCTTT

j_call: TRBJ2-2
v_call: TRBV20-1
d_call: TRBD2
clone_size: .
cdr3_aa: CSASTFGGASNTGELFF
cdr3_nt: TGCAGTGCCAGCACTTTCGGGGGGGCTTCGAACACCGGGGAGCTGTTTTTT

j_call: TRBJ1-3
v_call: TRBV6-2/TRBV6-3
d_call: .
clone_size: many
cdr3_aa: CASRRDKGNTIYF
cdr3_nt: TGTGCCAGCAGACGGGACAAGGGAAACACCATATATTTT

j_call: TRBJ1-1
v_call: TRBV7-2
d_call: .
clone_size: .
cdr3_aa: CASSDRTSGGTEAFF
cdr3_nt: TGTGCCAGCAGCGATCGGACTAGCGGGGGCACTGAAGCTTTCTTT

j_call: TRBJ1-1
v_call: TRBV29-1
d_call: .
clone_size: .
cdr3_aa: CSVEGLAKKAFF
cdr3_nt: TGCAGCGTTGAGGGGTTGGCAAAAAAAGCTTTTTTT

j_call: TRBJ2-2
v_call: TRBV27
d_call: TRBD2
clone_size: .
cdr3_aa: CASGHGGANTGELFF
cdr3_nt: TGTGCCAGCGGCCACGGGGGGGCGAACACCGGGGAGCTGTTTTTT

j_call: TRBJ2-7
v_call: TRBV10-3
d_call: TRBD1
clone_size: .
cdr3_aa: CAISEPNRDREYEQYF
cdr3_nt: TGTGCCATCAGTGAGCCAAACCGGGACAGGGAGTACGAGCAGTACTTC

j_call: TRBJ2-1
v_call: TRBV20-1
d_call: TRBD2
clone_size: .
cdr3_aa: CSAPPTSGGAGEQFF
cdr3_nt: TGCAGTGCTCCTCCGACTAGCGGGGGGGCCGGGGAGCAGTTCTTC

j_call: TRBJ1-3
v_call: TRBV15
d_call: .
clone_size: many
cdr3_aa: CATSRGSSGNTIYF
cdr3_nt: TGTGCCACCAGCAGAGGCAGCTCTGGAAACACCATATATTTT

j_call: TRBJ2-3
v_call: TRBV20-1
d_call: .
clone_size: many
cdr3_aa: CSAPGGTDTQYF
cdr3_nt: TGCAGCGCACCCGGCGGCACAGATACGCAGTATTTT